This TCR beta chain was retrieved from a study of T-cell memory formation after mild COVID-19. Study information: Clusters of TCRs were largely donor specific. Study-wide findings and caveats: CD4+ contracting clones were found mainly in CM and EM, and CD8+ ones in EMRA. Contracting clones from day 15 to 85 showed balanced CD4/CD8; later expanders favored CD4+.

Trimming shortened V by 4 bases and J by 0 bases, and 15 bases separated the two germline ends. The CDR3 runs to 15 residues. Germline assignment: CDR1 SQVTM and CDR2 ANQGSEA. This clonotype was detected a few times. The antigen remains undetermined. Libraries for TCRalpha and TCRbeta carried sample barcodes and unique molecular identifiers via 5'RACE. TCRdb ran MiXCR on the 5' RACE reads and lists one entry per CDR3 protein. The sample holds roughly 600,000 distinct CDR3 sequences, about a sixth seen once. The source of this sequence is an adult woman who had mild COVID-19 (a few samples of this study predate the infection). Cell type and time point are not known. The chain couples TRBV29-1 to TRBJ1-1; D not resolved. The material sequenced was PBMCs or a T cell subset sorted from them (not recorded which). CDR3 sequence: CSVVGVRTMNTEAFF. Written as DNA, the CDR3 is TGCAGCGTTGTTGGGGTCAGGACTATGAACACTGAAGCTTTCTTT.